The 3 T cell receptor beta chains listed next were all sequenced from one sample in a study of regulatory T cells in long-lasting Graves disease. In building TCR beta libraries, iRepertoire HTBI primers were used together with Arm-PCR of CDR3 regions. MiXCR, applied by TCRdb to the multiplex PCR reads, yields one record per CDR3 protein. The data show 600,000 to 800,000 distinct CDR3 sequences, approximately 31% seen once. The time point: persistent/refractory GD, antithyroid drugs over 5 years with positive TRAb. RNA from PBMCs was the source of the TCR library. The starting material was peripheral blood mononuclear cells (PBMCs), obtained when the disease was refractory, from a patient treated with antithyroid drugs. The receptors originated from a female donor with Graves disease.

V gene TRBV6-1 combines with J gene TRBJ1-6, with 8 bases lining up with TRBD1. This CDR3 contains 13 residues. Per germline, CDR1 MNHNS and CDR2 SASEGT. The J segment lost 10 bases and the V segment lost 8 bases, leaving 7 bases of the junction unmatched. CDR3 nucleotide sequence: TGTGCCAGCCGCGACAGGGGTGAGTCACCCCTCCACTTT. Amino acid sequence: CASRDRGESPLHF.

This clonotype was seen repeatedly, ten times or more. J is TRBJ1-6 and V is TRBV12-3 or TRBV12-4; TRBD1 agrees at 8 bases. This CDR3 is built from 16 residues. The trim removed 3 bases at V and 8 bases at J, leaving 9 bases unmatched. CDR3 nucleotide sequence: TGTGCCAGCAGTTTTCACTCCACAGGGGGAGATTCACCCCTCCACTTT. Amino acids: CASSFHSTGGDSPLHF.

Concerning this clonotype: A much larger clone differs by one base, so this may be a read error. This rearrangement joins TRBV20-1 to TRBJ1-1; D not certain. This CDR3 is 12 amino acids long. CDR1 is DFQATT, CDR2 SNEGSKA, per germline (reference sequence). V lost 1 base and J 1 base, leaving 4 bases between the germline ends. DNA of the CDR3: TGCAGTGCTAGAGCACCGAACACTGAAGCTTTCTTT. It codes for CSARAPNTEAFF.